What follows are 26 T cell receptor beta chains derived from one specimen sequenced in a study of T cells in localized non-small cell lung cancer. This table comes from immunoSEQ multiplex PCR, and its TCRdb copy is limited to in-frame clones, with some not included. The repertoire includes about 1,500 clones, 24% of them detected once, and about a fifth sits in the top ten. The material was normal lung tissue next to the tumor, obtained before any cancer treatment. The receptors stem from a female donor of 60 years or more with stage I lung adenocarcinoma.

The chain uses TRBV29-1 and TRBJ1-2; possibly TRBD1 for D (6 bases). In germline, CDR1 is SQVTM, CDR2 ANQGSEA. V was shortened by 7 bases and J by 2 bases, with 11 bases between the two germline ends. The CDR3 is made up of 12 amino acids. The CDR3 DNA sequence: TGCAGCGCCGACGGACAGAACTATGGCTACACCTTC. Its translation is CSADGQNYGYTF.

This clone appeared a few times. The DNA read from the CDR3 is TGTGCCAGCAGTGAAGGGGGCGCTGGGGCCAACGTCCTGACT. It translates to CASSEGGAGANVLT. The CDR3 in full is CASSEGGAGANVLTF. The V call is TRBV6-1, the J call TRBJ2-6; tentative D call: TRBD1 (5 bases). The sequence runs out 1 residue before the end of the CDR3; the remainder is reconstructed from the germline J gene. This CDR3 has 15 residues. V dropped 1 base and J dropped 2 bases, with 6 bases sitting between them. Germline CDR1 MNHNS, CDR2 SASEGT.

V is TRBV10-2 and J is TRBJ2-1, with 8 bases identical to TRBD2. Germline V CDR1 and CDR2: WSHSY, SAAADI. The CDR3 runs 15 residues. Trimming took 6 bases from V and 4 from J; bases not matched to a gene: 8. CDR3: CASRLSRGGYNEQFF. The CDR3 region has the DNA TGCGCCAGCAGGCTTTCTCGGGGGGGGTACAATGAGCAGTTCTTC.

This clone turned up a few times. The rearrangement links TRBV27 to TRBJ2-1; 10 bases fit TRBD2. This CDR3 region has 15 residues. Germline V gene data show CDR1 as MNHEY and CDR2 as SMNVEV (reference sequence). With 4 bases clipped from V and 9 bases from J, the junction kept 9 bases outside the gene matches. The CDR3 nucleotides are TGTGCCAGCAGTTCCCGGGCTAGCGGGGGACTTGAGCAGTTCTTC. It translates to CASSSRASGGLEQFF.

The chain links TRBV7-1 to TRBJ1-5; possibly TRBD1 for D (6 bases). TRBV7-1 is known as an ORF, though its function is uncertain. The CDR3 covers 15 residues. The germline V and J ends were trimmed by 6 bases and 6 bases, with 18 bases remaining between them. The CDR3 region has the DNA TGTGCCAGCAGAGAACTGGCCGGGACACCTCAGCCCCAGCATTTT. Translation gives CASRELAGTPQPQHF.

This clone was seen a few times. CDR3 nucleotides: TGTGCCTGGAGTGTACTGGCAGATACGCAGTATTTT. Translation: CAWSVLADTQYF. V gene TRBV30 combines with J gene TRBJ2-3; the D is unclear. V was cut by 0 bases and J by 4 bases, with 5 bases left in between. In germline, CDR1 is GTSNPN, CDR2 SVGIG (reference sequence). The CDR3 consists of 12 residues.

This clone has only one observation. The chain combines TRBV18 with TRBJ2-1, with TRBD1 matching 9 bases. Germline lookup yields CDR1 KGHSH and CDR2 LQKENI. V lost 3 bases and J lost 4; bases outside the gene matches: 10. This CDR3 has 17 amino acids. The CDR3 nucleotides are TGTGCCAGCTCACCTCCGCTGTACAGGGGGCCTTACAATGAGCAGTTCTTC. Translation: CASSPPLYRGPYNEQFF.

This chain links TRBV19 with TRBJ1-2, with 10 positions matching TRBD1. Losses at the gene ends were 0 bases for V and 1 base for J; bases not matched to a gene: 5. Germline V CDR1 and CDR2: LNHDA, SQIVND (reference sequence). The CDR3 extends over 17 amino acids. DNA of the CDR3: TGTGCCAGTAGTATAGATACCGGGACAGGGGTTAACTATGGCTACACCTTC. Residues: CASSIDTGTGVNYGYTF.

The chain uses TRBV11-3 and TRBJ2-7; 11 bases agree with TRBD2. Germline CDR1 SGHNT, CDR2 YENEEA. Trimming took 5 bases from V and 6 from J; bases not matched to a gene: 9. CDR3 length: 15 amino acids. DNA of the CDR3: TGTGCCAGCAGCGCTCTAGCGGGAGGCTCCCGCGAGCAGTACTTC. As protein: CASSALAGGSREQYF.

The gene calls are TRBV19 and TRBJ2-5, with D possibly TRBD1 on 6 matching bases. Trimming shortened V by 6 bases and J by 4 bases, and 27 bases separated the two germline ends. CDR3 size: 18 residues. Germline V lookup: CDR1 LNHDA, CDR2 SQIVND (reference sequence). Here the CDR3 DNA reads TGTGCCAGTAGCCTCCGGGACATAGATCCCCTGCGGCGAGAGACCCAGTACTTC. This translates into CASSLRDIDPLRRETQYF.

The chain carries TRBV18 and TRBJ1-2; D is perhaps TRBD1 (5 bases). Germline V gene data show CDR1 as KGHSH and CDR2 as LQKENI. This CDR3 is 15 amino acids long. The V and J ends lost 2 bases and 3 bases respectively, with 13 bases between them. DNA for the CDR3: TGTGCCAGCTCACCAGGGGCAGGGTCGGACTATGGCTACACCTTC. Translated, it gives CASSPGAGSDYGYTF.

This clone was seen a few times. The chain links TRBV11-3 to TRBJ1-1; D uncertain. Between the trimmed V and J ends, which lost 4 bases and 1 base, there was a span of 10 bases. This CDR3 comprises 14 residues. Looked up from germline, CDR1 is SGHNT and CDR2 is YENEEA. CDR3 in DNA: TGTGCCAGCAGCTCCAGCATGGGGAACACTGAAGCTTTCTTT. It is translated as CASSSSMGNTEAFF.

This chain uses TRBV30 with TRBJ1-2; possibly TRBD1 for D (5 bases). The CDR3 is 13 amino acids. With 5 bases removed from V and 3 bases from J, the gap between germline ends came to 13 bases. The germline CDR1 and CDR2 sequences are GTSNPN and SVGIG (reference sequence). CDR3 amino acids: CAWGRSRDYGYTF. For the CDR3, the DNA is TGTGCCTGGGGTCGGAGCAGGGACTATGGCTACACCTTC.

The chain couples TRBV6-8 to TRBJ2-3; 9 positions match TRBD2. CDR1 and CDR2 (germline): MNHGY, SAAAGT. The V gene end was trimmed by 5 bases and the J gene end by 0 bases; junction bases not matched to a gene: 0. The CDR3 extends over 14 amino acids. The CDR3 DNA reads as TGTGCCAGCAGTCTAGCGGGAAGCACAGATACGCAGTATTTT. Translated: CASSLAGSTDTQYF.

This clone appeared a few times. The rearrangement joins TRBV21-1 to TRBJ2-7; the D call in the table, TRBD1, was not verified against the DNA. TRBV21-1 is a pseudogene segment. The CDR3 covers 15 residues. The CDR3 is CASSAGTGGAYEQYF. DNA of the CDR3: TGTGCCAGCAGCGCCGGGACAGGGGGAGCCTACGAGCAGTACTTC.

This clone has more than one count but fewer than ten. DNA of the CDR3: TGTGCCAGCAGCTTAAGCGCGGGGAGCATGCAGGACTATGGCTACACCTTC. As protein: CASSLSAGSMQDYGYTF. This chain links TRBV11-3 with TRBJ1-2; D is ambiguous. Germline V gene sequence: CDR1 SGHNT, CDR2 YENEEA. The CDR3 has 17 residues. V lost 2 bases and J 3 bases, leaving 19 bases between the germline ends.

This clone was counted a few times. V and J are TRBV11-3 and TRBJ1-2; 7 bases fit TRBD1. The CDR3 loop spans 16 amino acids. Germline lookup yields CDR1 SGHNT and CDR2 YENEEA. Trimming cost V 5 bases and J 5 bases; bases outside gene matches: 14. CDR3 DNA sequence: TGTGCCAGCAGCGAGGGCCCCCGGGACAGCTATTATGGCTACACCTTC. This codes for CASSEGPRDSYYGYTF.

The chain is built from TRBV30 and TRBJ1-5; 9 bases are shared with TRBD1. Germline CDR1 GTSNPN, CDR2 SVGIG (reference sequence). This CDR3 has 17 residues. Trimming removed 1 base from V and 6 bases from J; junction bases left unmatched: 13. The CDR3 reads CAWSDGTGTGSSQPQHF. DNA for the CDR3: TGTGCCTGGAGTGACGGAACCGGGACAGGGAGTAGTCAGCCCCAGCATTTT.

The rearrangement uses TRBV9 and TRBJ2-1; no reliable D call. V dropped 1 base and J dropped 0 bases, with 11 bases sitting between them. The CDR3 has 16 amino acids. Germline V CDR1 and CDR2: SGDLS, YYNGEE. The CDR3 sequence: CASSVSATYSYNEQFF. The CDR3 DNA follows: TGTGCCAGCAGCGTAAGCGCCACCTACTCCTACAATGAGCAGTTCTTC.

This clone was seen more than once but under ten times. The gene calls are TRBV30 and TRBJ2-3; D is possibly TRBD2 (7 bases). Trimming took 4 bases from V and 3 from J, leaving 17 bases between them. The germline V gene has CDR1 GTSNPN and CDR2 SVGIG (reference sequence). The CDR3 totals 15 residues. CDR3 residues: CAWNVGGAVTDTQYF. CDR3 nucleotides: TGTGCCTGGAACGTAGGGGGGGCGGTTACAGATACGCAGTATTTT.

This clone has just a few counts. The chain recombines TRBV9 with TRBJ2-1; D is ambiguous. Germline V gene sequence: CDR1 SGDLS, CDR2 YYNGEE. Deletions cut 0 bases from V and 8 bases from J, with 9 bases between. The CDR3 runs 13 residues. The CDR3 DNA sequence: TGTGCCAGCAGCGTAGCGTTTTTCGATGAGCAGTTCTTC. Its translation: CASSVAFFDEQFF.

In this sample, this clone is medium-sized. The chain recombines TRBV6-8 with TRBJ1-2; 9 nucleotides line up with TRBD1. The germline V gene has CDR1 MNHGY and CDR2 SAAAGT. The CDR3 spans 15 residues. V dropped 10 bases and J dropped 0; count of bases not matched to a gene: 9. The CDR3 DNA reads as TGTGCCAACCTCCTGACAGGGGGGCCTAACTATGGCTACACCTTC. It codes for CANLLTGGPNYGYTF.

This clone was found a few times. V gene TRBV6-8 combines with J gene TRBJ2-7; 8 nucleotides line up with TRBD1. Germline-derived CDR1 and CDR2 are MNHGY and SAAAGT. CDR3 length equals 14 residues. With 10 bases clipped from V and 6 bases from J, the junction kept 14 bases outside the gene matches. In DNA, the CDR3 is TGTGCCATCACTAGGACAGGGCAGGATGGCGAGCAGTACTTC. Protein: CAITRTGQDGEQYF.

This chain connects TRBV11-3 to TRBJ1-1; unclear D gene. With 0 bases removed from V and 5 bases from J, the gap between germline ends came to 10 bases. The CDR3 is 14 residues long. Per germline, CDR1 SGHNT and CDR2 YENEEA. CDR3 in amino acids: CASSLDGGRTEAFF. In DNA form, the CDR3 reads TGTGCCAGCAGCTTAGATGGTGGACGGACTGAAGCTTTCTTT.

V is TRBV6-8 and J is TRBJ2-7; 9 bases are shared with TRBD2. The germline gives CDR1 MNHGY, CDR2 SAAAGT. This CDR3 has 13 residues. Trimming cost V 10 bases and J 2 bases; bases outside gene matches: 6. CDR3 sequence (DNA): TGTGCCATTCAGCGGGGGGTAACCTACGAGCAGTACTTC. It encodes CAIQRGVTYEQYF.

There are a few counts of this clone. The gene calls are TRBV11-3 and TRBJ1-1; D may be TRBD1 (5 bases). CDR1 is SGHNT and CDR2 is YENEEA in the germline V gene. Trimming stripped 3 bases from V and 1 base from J, with 15 bases between. This CDR3 is 16 amino acids long. CDR3 residues: CASSLGMPGRNTEAFF. The DNA for the CDR3 is TGTGCCAGCAGCTTGGGTATGCCAGGGAGGAACACTGAAGCTTTCTTT. Full variable domain (missing parts from reference TRBV11-3 and TRBJ1-1): EAGVVQSPRYKIIEKKQPVAFWCNPISGHNTLYWYLQNLGQGPELLIRYENEEAVDDSQLPKDRFSAERLKGVDSTLKIQPAELGDSAVYLCASSLGMPGRNTEAFFGQGTRLTVV.